This T cell receptor beta chain was profiled in a study of blood T cell repertoires in COVID-19. About the study: Donors in the United States, Italy and Spain gave samples during acute or convalescent COVID-19. The analysed material was cDNA or gDNA that came from T cells, B-cell-depleted T cells, or PBMCs.

Germline trimming cut 2 bases from V and 0 bases from J; bases unmatched to any gene: 8. This CDR3 spans 17 amino acids. Germline assignment: CDR1 SGHNT and CDR2 YYREEE (reference sequence). TCRdb keeps only in-frame clones here, not all; method: immunoSEQ multiplex PCR. The data contain around 280,000 clones, 89% of them singletons. Seattle's enrolled individuals joined amid active infection and were then monitored longitudinally. The chain employs TRBV5-4 and TRBJ2-3; 8 positions match TRBD2. This TCR was sampled from a woman aged 30 to 39 with COVID-19, enrolled during active disease. The sequenced material came from peripheral blood. The CDR3 DNA sequence: TGTGCCAGCAGCTTTATCGGTAGCGGGGTTAGCACAGATACGCAGTATTTT. Amino acid sequence: CASSFIGSGVSTDTQYF.